The 16 T cell receptor beta chains reported below all come from one sample, sequenced in a study of beta chain features in type 1 diabetes. Study findings and constraints: TCRB CDR3 length was moderately but significantly reduced in all four CD4+ subsets of Type 1 diabetes patients.

The sequenced template was cDNA made from the entire isolated RNA. Method: immunoSEQ multiplex PCR; TCRdb's copy keeps in-frame clones and lacks some. The repertoire includes a few hundred thousand clones, 11% of them detected once, and roughly 0.017% sits in the top ten. The antigens for these receptors are not known. Sequenced material: naive CD4+ T cells from blood. Receptors originate from a man younger than 40 with type 1 diabetes.

In DNA, the CDR3 is TGTGCCAGCAGCGGATCCTACCCCGGGCGGGGACCCACAGATACGCAGTATTTT. Its protein product is CASSGSYPGRGPTDTQYF. V usage is TRBV9 and J usage is TRBJ2-3; weak D call: TRBD2 (6 bases). CDR3 length: 18 amino acids. CDR1 and CDR2 (germline): SGDLS, YYNGEE. V was cut by 3 bases and J by 2 bases, with 22 bases left in between.

The CDR3 loop reads CASSLGPSNTEAFF. CDR3 in DNA: TGTGCCAGCAGCTTAGGGCCCTCGAACACTGAAGCTTTCTTT. V and J are TRBV7-9 and TRBJ1-1; D is ambiguous. The V and J ends lost 1 base and 1 base respectively, with 7 bases between them. Germline assignment: CDR1 SEHNR and CDR2 FQNEAQ (reference sequence). This CDR3 comprises 14 residues.

CDR3 protein: CASSQGRTGGLRNEQFF. As DNA, the CDR3 is TGTGCCAGCAGCCAAGGTCGTACAGGGGGCTTGAGGAATGAGCAGTTCTTC. The chain is built from TRBV5-4 and TRBJ2-1; 9 bases agree with TRBD1. Looked up from germline, CDR1 is SGHNT and CDR2 is YYREEE (reference sequence). V lost 4 bases, J lost 7 bases, and 15 bases stayed unmatched. This CDR3 contains 17 residues.

About this clone itself: The sample holds other DNA sequences that translate to the same CDR3. The CDR3 coding sequence is TGTGCCAGCAGCTTAGATCGTTACAATGAGCAGTTCTTC. Translated, it gives CASSLDRYNEQFF. The V call is TRBV11-2, the J call TRBJ2-1; D not resolved. This CDR3 spans 13 amino acids. Trimming removed 0 bases at V and 4 bases at J, with 4 bases between. Germline CDR1 SGHAT, CDR2 FQNNGV.

This chain links TRBV5-1 with TRBJ1-1; no firm D call. This CDR3 comprises 14 residues. V lost 0 bases, J lost 4 bases, and 10 bases lay in between. The germline gives CDR1 SGHRS, CDR2 YFSETQ. CDR3 amino acids: CASSLDEWSTEAFF. The CDR3 bases are TGCGCCAGCAGCTTGGATGAGTGGAGCACTGAAGCTTTCTTT.

V usage is TRBV4-3 and J usage is TRBJ2-3; 8 bases line up with TRBD2. CDR3 length: 18 residues. Germline V gene data show CDR1 as LGHNA and CDR2 as YSLEER. Trimming at V came to 2 bases and at J to 1 base, leaving 11 bases not matched to a gene. The CDR3 DNA reads as TGCGCCAGCAGCCAACCCCCCTGGGGCGGGGGGCGCACAGATACGCAGTATTTT. Amino acids: CASSQPPWGGGRTDTQYF.

The V call is TRBV2, the J call TRBJ1-5; no definite D call. The CDR3 loop spans 13 amino acids. CDR1 and CDR2 from the germline V gene are SNHLY and FYNNEI. The V gene lost 8 bases and the J gene lost 1 base, with 9 bases spanning the gap. Here the CDR3 reads CASETESNQPQHF. The CDR3 DNA follows: TGTGCCAGCGAAACAGAAAGCAATCAGCCCCAGCATTTT.

Turning to this clone: The same CDR3 is also encoded by other DNA sequences in this sample. The chain is built from TRBV7-9 and TRBJ2-5; 13 bases agree with TRBD2. Germline V gene sequence: CDR1 SEHNR, CDR2 FQNEAQ (reference sequence). V was clipped by 4 bases and J by 5 bases; unmatched bases: 1. The CDR3 loop spans 14 amino acids. This CDR3 is CASSWGLAGETQYF. Written as DNA, the CDR3 is TGTGCCAGCAGCTGGGGACTAGCGGGGGAGACCCAGTACTTC.

This clone was detected only a few times. The chain combines TRBV4-1 with TRBJ2-5; D may be TRBD1 (6 bases). Germline V gene lookup returns CDR1 MGHRA and CDR2 YSYEKL. V was pared by 1 base and J by 2 bases, with 14 bases between. The CDR3 loop spans 16 amino acids. The CDR3, as DNA: TGCGCCAGCAGCCAAGCACCGGGGACAATTCAAGAGACCCAGTACTTC. Translating it yields CASSQAPGTIQETQYF.

The chain has TRBV25-1 and TRBJ2-5; 7 nucleotides agree with TRBD2. J lost 5 bases, V lost 2 bases, and 5 bases had no gene match. Germline values: CDR1 MGHDK, CDR2 SYGVNS. The CDR3 runs to 14 residues. The CDR3 nucleotides read TGTGCCAGCAGTGAAACGGGAGGCCCTGAGACCCAGTACTTC. Residues: CASSETGGPETQYF.

This clone was seen a handful of times. The chain couples TRBV7-8 to TRBJ1-4, with TRBD1 matching 12 bases. V trimming: 5 bases; J trimming: 8 bases; junction bases outside the gene matches: 3. Germline V gene sequence: CDR1 SGHVS, CDR2 FQNEAQ. The CDR3 spans 14 residues. The CDR3 sequence: CASSTGTGGEKLFF. CDR3 nucleotides: TGTGCCAGCAGCACCGGGACAGGGGGCGAAAAACTGTTTTTT.

The table lists this clone with a few counts. The CDR3 reads CASKMGNRMNTEAFF. The DNA of the CDR3 is TGCGCCAGCAAGATGGGAAACAGGATGAACACTGAAGCTTTCTTT. The V and J genes are TRBV4-1 and TRBJ1-1; D is possibly TRBD1 (5 bases). This CDR3 region has 15 residues. V was trimmed by 7 bases and J by 0 bases, leaving 15 bases between them. Germline CDR1 reads MGHRA; CDR2 reads YSYEKL.

The rearrangement uses TRBV7-3 and TRBJ2-2; D gene ambiguous. CDR1 is SGHTA, CDR2 FQGTGA, per germline. The V gene lost 5 bases and the J gene lost 3 bases, with 4 bases spanning the gap. The CDR3 runs 12 residues. CDR3 in amino acids: CASSLYTGELFF. CDR3 nucleotides: TGTGCCAGCAGCCTTTACACCGGGGAGCTGTTTTTT.

The chain carries TRBV11-2 and TRBJ2-3; TRBD2 is a possible D gene (6 bases). Trimming took 5 bases from V and 4 from J, leaving 19 bases between them. In germline, CDR1 is SGHAT, CDR2 FQNNGV. The CDR3 is 16 amino acids. The CDR3 DNA reads as TGTGCCAGCAGCGCTTCTAGCGCGCCGAGGTCAGATACGCAGTATTTT. Its translation is CASSASSAPRSDTQYF.

The chain links TRBV15 to TRBJ2-7; possible D gene TRBD1, 5 bases. The CDR3 has 15 residues. Germline V gene lookup returns CDR1 LNHNV and CDR2 YYDKDF (reference sequence). Trimming shortened V by 1 base and J by 0 bases, and 10 bases separated the two germline ends. The CDR3: CATSRAAGNSYEQYF. The DNA for the CDR3 is TGTGCCACCAGCAGAGCGGCAGGGAACTCCTACGAGCAGTACTTC.

The gene calls are TRBV7-3 and TRBJ2-2, with TRBD1 as a possible D gene (6 bases). There are 17 residues in the CDR3. Germline V gene data show CDR1 as SGHTA and CDR2 as FQGTGA. V gave up 4 bases and J gave up 2 bases, with 17 bases separating them. CDR3 in DNA: TGTGCCAGCAGCTCCTCAGGGGACCTTGGAAACACCGGGGAGCTGTTTTTT. It is translated as CASSSSGDLGNTGELFF.